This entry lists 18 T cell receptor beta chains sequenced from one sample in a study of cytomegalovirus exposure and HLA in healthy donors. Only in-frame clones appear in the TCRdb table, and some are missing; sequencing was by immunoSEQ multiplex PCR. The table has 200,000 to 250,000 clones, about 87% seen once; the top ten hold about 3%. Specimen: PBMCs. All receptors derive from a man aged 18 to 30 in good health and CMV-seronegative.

The CDR3 spells CASASGGFSYNEQFF. The CDR3 DNA sequence: TGTGCTAGTGCCTCGGGGGGGTTCTCCTACAATGAGCAGTTCTTC. The chain carries TRBV12-5 and TRBJ2-1; the match to TRBD2 covers 8 bases. Germline V CDR1 and CDR2: LGHNT, FRNRAP. The CDR3 has 15 residues. V dropped 7 bases and J dropped 0; count of bases not matched to a gene: 5.

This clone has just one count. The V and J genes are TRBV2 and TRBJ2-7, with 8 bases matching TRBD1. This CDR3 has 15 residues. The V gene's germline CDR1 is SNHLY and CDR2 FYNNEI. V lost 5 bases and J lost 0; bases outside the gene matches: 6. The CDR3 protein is CASSTGTGFSYEQYF. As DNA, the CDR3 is TGTGCCAGCAGTACTGGGACAGGATTCTCCTACGAGCAGTACTTC.

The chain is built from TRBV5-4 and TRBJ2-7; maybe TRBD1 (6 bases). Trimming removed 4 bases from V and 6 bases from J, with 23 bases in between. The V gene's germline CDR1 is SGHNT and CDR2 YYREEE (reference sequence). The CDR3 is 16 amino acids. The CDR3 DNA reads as TGTGCCAGCAGCCCGAAGAGGACAGATGTGGGTATCGAGCAGTACTTC. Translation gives CASSPKRTDVGIEQYF. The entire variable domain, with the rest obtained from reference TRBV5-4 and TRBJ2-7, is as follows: ETGVTQSPTHLIKTRGQQVTLRCSSQSGHNTVSWYQQALGQGPQFIFQYYREEENGRGNFPPRFSGLQFPNYSSELNVNALELDDSALYLCASSPKRTDVGIEQYFGPGTRLTVT.

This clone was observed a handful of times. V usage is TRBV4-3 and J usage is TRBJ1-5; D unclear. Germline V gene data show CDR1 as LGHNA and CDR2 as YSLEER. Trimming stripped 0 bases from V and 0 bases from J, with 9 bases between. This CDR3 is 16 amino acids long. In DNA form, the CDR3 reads TGCGCCAGCAGCCAAGATACGGGAAATAGCAATCAGCCCCAGCATTTT. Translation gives CASSQDTGNSNQPQHF.

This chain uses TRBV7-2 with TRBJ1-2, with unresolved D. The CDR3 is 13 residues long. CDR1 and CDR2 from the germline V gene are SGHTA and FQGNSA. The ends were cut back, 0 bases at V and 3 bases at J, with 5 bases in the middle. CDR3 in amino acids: CASSLARDYGYTF. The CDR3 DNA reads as TGTGCCAGCAGCTTAGCCCGGGACTATGGCTACACCTTC.

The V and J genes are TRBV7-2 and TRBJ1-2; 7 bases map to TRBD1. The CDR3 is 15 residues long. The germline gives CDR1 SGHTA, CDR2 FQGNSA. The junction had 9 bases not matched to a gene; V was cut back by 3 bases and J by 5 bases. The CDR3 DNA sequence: TGTGCCAGCAGCTTCGTCCAGGGGGTTAGGTATGGCTACACCTTC. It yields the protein CASSFVQGVRYGYTF.

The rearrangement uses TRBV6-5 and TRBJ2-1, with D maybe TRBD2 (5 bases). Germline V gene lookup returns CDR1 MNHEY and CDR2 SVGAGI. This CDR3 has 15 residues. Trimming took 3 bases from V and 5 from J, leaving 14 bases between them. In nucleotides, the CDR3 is TGTGCCAGCAGTTATCGCCGGACTGATAACAATGAGCAGTTCTTC. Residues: CASSYRRTDNNEQFF.

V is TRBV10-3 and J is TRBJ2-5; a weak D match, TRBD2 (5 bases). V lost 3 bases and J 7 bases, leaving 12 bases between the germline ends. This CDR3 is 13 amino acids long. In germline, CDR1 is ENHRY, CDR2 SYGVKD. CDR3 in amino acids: CAISESRAGTQYF. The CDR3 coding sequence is TGTGCCATCAGTGAATCGAGGGCGGGGACCCAGTACTTC.

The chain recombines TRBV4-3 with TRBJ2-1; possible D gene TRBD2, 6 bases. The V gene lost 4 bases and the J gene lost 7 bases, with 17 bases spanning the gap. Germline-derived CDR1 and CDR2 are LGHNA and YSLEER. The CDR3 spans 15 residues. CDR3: CASSLGIGGGNEQFF. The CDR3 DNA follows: TGCGCCAGCAGCCTGGGGATAGGAGGAGGGAATGAGCAGTTCTTC.

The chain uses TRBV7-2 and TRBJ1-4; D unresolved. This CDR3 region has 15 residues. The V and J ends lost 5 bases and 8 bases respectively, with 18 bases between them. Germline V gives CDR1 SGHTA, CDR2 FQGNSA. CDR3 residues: CASSARTGVEEKLFF. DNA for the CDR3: TGTGCCAGCAGCGCCAGGACGGGAGTTGAAGAAAAACTGTTTTTT.

Here the CDR3 DNA reads TGTGCCATCAGTAAAAAGGGACAAGTCTCCTACGAGCAGTACTTC. Translated: CAISKKGQVSYEQYF. The V call is TRBV10-3, the J call TRBJ2-7; maybe TRBD1 (6 bases). CDR3 size: 15 residues. The germline CDR1 and CDR2 sequences are ENHRY and SYGVKD. V was pared by 5 bases and J by 0 bases, with 14 bases between.

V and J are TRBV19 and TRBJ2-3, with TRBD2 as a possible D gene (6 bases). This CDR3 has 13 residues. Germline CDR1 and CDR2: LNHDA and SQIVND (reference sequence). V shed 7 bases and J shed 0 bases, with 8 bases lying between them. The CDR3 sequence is CASTRGSTDTQYF. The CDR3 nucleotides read TGTGCCAGTACTCGGGGGAGCACAGATACGCAGTATTTT.

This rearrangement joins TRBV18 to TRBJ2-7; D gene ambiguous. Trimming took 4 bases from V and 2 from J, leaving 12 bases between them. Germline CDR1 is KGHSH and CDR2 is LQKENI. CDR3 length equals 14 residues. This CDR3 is CASSRAALTYEQYF. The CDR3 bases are TGTGCCAGCTCACGGGCAGCTCTTACCTACGAGCAGTACTTC. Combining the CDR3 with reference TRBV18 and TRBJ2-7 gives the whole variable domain NAGVMQNPRHLVRRRGQEARLRCSPMKGHSHVYWYRQLPEEGLKFMVYLQKENIIDESGMPKERFSAEFPKEGPSILRIQQVVRGDSAAYFCASSRAALTYEQYFGPGTRLTVT.

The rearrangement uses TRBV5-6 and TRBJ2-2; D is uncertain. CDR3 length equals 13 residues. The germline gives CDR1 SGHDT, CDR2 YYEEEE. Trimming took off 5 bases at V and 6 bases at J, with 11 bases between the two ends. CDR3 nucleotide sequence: TGTGCCAGCAGGAGCGTGTCGGCCGGGGAGCTGTTTTTT. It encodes CASRSVSAGELFF.

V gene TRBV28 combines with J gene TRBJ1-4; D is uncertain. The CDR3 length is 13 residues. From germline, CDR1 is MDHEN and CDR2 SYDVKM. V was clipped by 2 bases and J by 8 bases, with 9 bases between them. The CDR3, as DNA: TGTGCCAGCAGTTTAATGGGAGGGGAAAAACTGTTTTTT. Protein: CASSLMGGEKLFF.

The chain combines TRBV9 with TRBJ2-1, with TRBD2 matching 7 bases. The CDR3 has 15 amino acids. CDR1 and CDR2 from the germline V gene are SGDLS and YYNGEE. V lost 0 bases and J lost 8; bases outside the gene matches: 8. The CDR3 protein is CASSVDYTSAYEQFF. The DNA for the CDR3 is TGTGCCAGCAGCGTAGACTATACTAGCGCTTATGAGCAGTTCTTC. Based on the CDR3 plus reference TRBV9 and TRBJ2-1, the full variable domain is DSGVTQTPKHLITATGQRVTLRCSPRSGDLSVYWYQQSLDQGLQFLIQYYNGEERAKGNILERFSAQQFPDLHSELNLSSLELGDSALYFCASSVDYTSAYEQFFGPGTRLTVL.

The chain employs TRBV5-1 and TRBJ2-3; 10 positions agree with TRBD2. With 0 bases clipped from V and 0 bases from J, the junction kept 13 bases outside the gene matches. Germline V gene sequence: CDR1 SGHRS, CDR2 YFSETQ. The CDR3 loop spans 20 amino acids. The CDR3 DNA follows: TGCGCCAGCAGCTTGGCCCCTAGCGGGGGCCGTACTTCTAGCACAGATACGCAGTATTTT. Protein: CASSLAPSGGRTSSTDTQYF.

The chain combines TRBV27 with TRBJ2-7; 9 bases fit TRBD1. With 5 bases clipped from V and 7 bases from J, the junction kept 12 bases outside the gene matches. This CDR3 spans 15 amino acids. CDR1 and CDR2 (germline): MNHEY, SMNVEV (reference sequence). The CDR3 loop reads CASSPRPGTGMEQYF. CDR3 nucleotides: TGTGCCAGCAGTCCACGTCCCGGGACAGGGATGGAGCAGTACTTC.